What follows describes a single TCR beta chain. Antigen specificity is unknown. The sample belongs to a study of blood T cells in healthy people across ages. Study results and limitations: Higher diversity and more naive CD4+ cells were features of long-lived donors, compared to aged donors.

Staff drew around 10 milliliters of peripheral blood from each donor. No fewer than 6.5 million PBMCs went into each sample. With 4 bases removed from V and 2 bases from J, the gap between germline ends came to 12 bases. CDR1 and CDR2 (germline): SQVTM, ANQGSEA. There are 14 residues in the CDR3. Primers used in a second PCR of about 7 to 12 cycles were a sample-barcoded 5' primer and a J-beta primer mix. TCRdb passed the 5' RACE reads through MiXCR, listing each CDR3 protein once. The sample has about 720,000 distinct CDR3 sequences, approximately 22% seen once. The chain employs TRBV29-1 and TRBJ2-4, with a possible D match to TRBD2 (5 bases). Sequenced input: blood. The receptor comes from a man in his 70s in good health. CDR3 sequence reads: CSVVRVGTKNIQYF. The DNA for the CDR3 is TGCAGCGTTGTGAGGGTAGGGACCAAAAACATTCAGTACTTC. The full variable domain, in which reference TRBV29-1 and TRBJ2-4 provide the parts outside the CDR3, is SAVISQKPSRDICQRGTSLTIQCQVDSQVTMMFWYRQQPGQSLTLIATANQGSEATYESGFVIDKFPISRPNLTFSTLTVSNMSPEDSSIYLCSVVRVGTKNIQYFGAGTRLSVL.